This note documents a single T cell receptor (beta chain) sequence. The antigen remains unidentified. This record comes from a study of blood T cells in healthy people across ages. Findings and caveats of the study: Since the PBMCs were unsorted, naive and antigen-experienced cells could not be conclusively compared.

The use of a sample-barcoded 5' primer and a J-beta primer mix characterized a second PCR of about 6 to 12 cycles. Every cDNA was tagged by a template-switch adaptor with 12 random nucleotides. TCRdb used MiXCR to reprocess the 5' RACE reads, holding one entry per CDR3 protein. The sample gives some 800,000 distinct CDR3 sequences, 20% to 25% of which show up once; approximately 4% is in the top ten. CDR3 length equals 13 residues. The V end was cut by 1 base, the J end by 3 bases, with 7 bases between. Germline values: CDR1 SGHVS, CDR2 FQNEAQ. The data were also submitted as part of a second study, on T cells of mothers and their children. Per that paper: All donors were healthy and Caucasian; they were three mothers and their six children. The authors used all extracted RNA for cDNA synthesis, at 1.5 ug per 15 ul.

V and J are TRBV7-8 and TRBJ2-7; D is unclear. This receptor was taken from a boy between 10 and 17 years old in good health. The sample consisted of blood. The CDR3 spells CASSLGSHYEQYF. For the CDR3, the DNA is TGTGCCAGCAGCTTAGGGAGCCACTACGAGCAGTACTTC.